This passage covers 9 T cell receptor beta chains from one sample sequenced in a study of T cell responses to AZD1222 COVID-19 vaccine (dated by TCRdb to 2020 to 2023). The library was obtained by the immunoSEQ multiplex PCR assay. TCRdb mirrors the immuneACCESS table, restricted to in-frame sequences. Some clones are absent from its copies; in checked studies, under half trace to an unresolved V gene, and the reason for the others is unknown. The data table for this sample lists over 130,000 clones. 2% to 2.5% of the sample goes to the ten largest clones. The sample's time point label, decoded: baseline before first vaccination. Input material: peripheral blood. The origin of the receptors is an adult in good health.

The DNA of the CDR3 is TGTGCCAGCAGCCGCGGTGGTGGGGGCCTCCAAGAGACCCAGTACTTC. Translated: CASSRGGGGLQETQYF. The chain joins TRBV5-4 to TRBJ2-5, with a weak D call TRBD1 (6 bases). The V end was cut by 4 bases, the J end by 1 base, with 17 bases between. This CDR3 comprises 16 residues. Germline CDR1 SGHNT, CDR2 YYREEE (reference sequence).

The rearrangement uses TRBV25-1 and TRBJ1-2; no firm D call. CDR1 is MGHDK, CDR2 SYGVNS, per germline. This CDR3 is 13 amino acids long. V shed 4 bases and J shed 1 base, with 7 bases lying between them. Written as DNA, the CDR3 is TGTGCCAGCAGTGCAAAAAATAACTATGGCTACACCTTC. Its translation is CASSAKNNYGYTF.

This chain connects TRBV7-2 to TRBJ1-2, with 8 bases matching TRBD1. Per germline, CDR1 SGHTA and CDR2 FQGNSA. The CDR3 is 15 amino acids. V was clipped by 0 bases and J by 5 bases; unmatched bases: 5. In nucleotides, the CDR3 is TGTGCCAGCAGCTTAGCGGGGACAGGCACTTATGGCTACACCTTC. Its protein product is CASSLAGTGTYGYTF.

V and J are TRBV30 and TRBJ2-7, with D uncertain. The CDR3 covers 11 residues. The ends were cut back, 4 bases at V and 4 bases at J, with 8 bases in the middle. The germline gives CDR1 GTSNPN, CDR2 SVGIG (reference sequence). The CDR3 protein is CAWKLAYEQYF. For the CDR3, the DNA is TGTGCCTGGAAACTCGCTTACGAGCAGTACTTC.

The chain has TRBV28 and TRBJ1-2; 9 positions match TRBD1. The CDR3 covers 17 residues. With 3 bases clipped from V and 3 bases from J, the junction kept 11 bases outside the gene matches. Per germline, CDR1 MDHEN and CDR2 SYDVKM. For the CDR3, the DNA is TGTGCCAGCAGTTTTATGGGGACAGGGAAATTCGACTATGGCTACACCTTC. Amino acids: CASSFMGTGKFDYGYTF.

This chain joins TRBV18 and TRBJ1-5; 10 positions match TRBD1. The CDR3 covers 17 residues. V shed 3 bases and J 2 bases; nucleotides not matched to a gene: 7. Germline CDR1 is KGHSH and CDR2 is LQKENI. In DNA, the CDR3 is TGTGCCAGCTCACCGTTCAGGGACAGGGGTGGCAATCAGCCCCAGCATTTT. Translated: CASSPFRDRGGNQPQHF.

The V and J genes are TRBV7-9 and TRBJ1-1; TRBD1 matches 9 bases. V was clipped by 1 base and J by 6 bases; unmatched bases: 0. The CDR3 runs 13 residues. Germline CDR1 is SEHNR and CDR2 is FQNEAQ (reference sequence). CDR3 in amino acids: CASSLGTGAEAFF. For the CDR3, the DNA is TGTGCCAGCAGCTTAGGGACAGGGGCTGAAGCTTTCTTT.

The V gene is TRBV6-5, the J gene TRBJ1-6; D uncertain. CDR3 length: 14 amino acids. Germline V gives CDR1 MNHEY, CDR2 SVGAGI. V lost 2 bases and J lost 6, with 8 bases in between. The CDR3 loop reads CASSYMGFNSPLHF. The CDR3 region has the DNA TGTGCCAGCAGTTACATGGGCTTTAATTCACCCCTCCACTTT.

The chain employs TRBV10-3 and TRBJ1-3, with D uncertain. This CDR3 has 15 residues. V lost 6 bases, J lost 0 bases, and 12 bases lay in between. Per the germline V gene, CDR1 is ENHRY and CDR2 is SYGVKD. Here the CDR3 reads CAISQDPRSGNTIYF. The DNA of the CDR3 is TGTGCCATCAGCCAAGACCCCCGCTCTGGAAACACCATATATTTT.